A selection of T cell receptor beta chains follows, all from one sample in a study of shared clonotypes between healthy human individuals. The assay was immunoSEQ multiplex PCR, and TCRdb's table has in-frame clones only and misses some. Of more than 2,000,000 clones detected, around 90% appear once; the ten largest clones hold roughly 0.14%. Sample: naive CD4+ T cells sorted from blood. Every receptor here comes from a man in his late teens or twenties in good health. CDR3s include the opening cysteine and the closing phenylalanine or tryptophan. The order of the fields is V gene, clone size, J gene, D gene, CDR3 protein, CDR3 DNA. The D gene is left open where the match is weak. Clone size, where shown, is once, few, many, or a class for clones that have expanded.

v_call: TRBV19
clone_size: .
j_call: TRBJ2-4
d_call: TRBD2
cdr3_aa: CASSPAGGSYIQYF
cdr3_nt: TGTGCCAGTAGCCCTGCGGGAGGAAGTTACATTCAGTACTTC

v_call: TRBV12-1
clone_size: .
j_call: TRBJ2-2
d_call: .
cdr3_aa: CAGTSSRELFF
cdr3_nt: TGTGCCGGGACTAGCTCCAGGGAGCTGTTTTTT

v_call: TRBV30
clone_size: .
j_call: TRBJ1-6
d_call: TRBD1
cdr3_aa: CAWSVLRGENSPLHF
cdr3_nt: TGTGCCTGGAGTGTTCTCAGGGGGGAAAATTCACCCCTCCACTTT

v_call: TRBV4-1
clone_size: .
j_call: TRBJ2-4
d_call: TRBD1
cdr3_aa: CASSPWDRGNIQYF
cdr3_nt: TGCGCCAGCAGCCCCTGGGACAGGGGAAACATTCAGTACTTC

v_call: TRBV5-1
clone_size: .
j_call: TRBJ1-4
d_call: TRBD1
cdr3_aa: CASSLGTGGNEKLFF
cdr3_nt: TGCGCCAGCAGCTTAGGGACAGGTGGTAATGAAAAACTGTTTTTT

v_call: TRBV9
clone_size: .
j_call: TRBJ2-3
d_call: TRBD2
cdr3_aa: CASSLTSADTQYF
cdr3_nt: TGTGCCAGCAGCTTGACTAGCGCAGATACGCAGTATTTT

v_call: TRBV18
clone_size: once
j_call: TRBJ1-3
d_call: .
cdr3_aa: CASSPNAAESSGNTIYF
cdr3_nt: TGTGCCAGCTCACCGAACGCCGCCGAAAGCTCTGGAAACACCATATATTTT

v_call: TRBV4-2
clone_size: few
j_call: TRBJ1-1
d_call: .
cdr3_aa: CASSQELGAQNTEAFF
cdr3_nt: TGTGCCAGCAGCCAAGAGCTGGGGGCCCAGAACACTGAAGCTTTCTTT

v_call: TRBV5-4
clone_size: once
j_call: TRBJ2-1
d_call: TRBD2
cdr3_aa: CASSSGTSGNEQFF
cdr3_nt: TGTGCCAGCAGCTCGGGGACTAGCGGGAATGAGCAGTTCTTC

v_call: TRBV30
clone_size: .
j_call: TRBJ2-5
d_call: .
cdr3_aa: CAWSSSRQETQYF
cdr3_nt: TGTGCCTGGAGTTCGTCCAGACAAGAGACCCAGTACTTC

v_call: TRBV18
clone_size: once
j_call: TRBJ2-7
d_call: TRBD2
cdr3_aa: CASSLQGLGLAGGMDEQYF
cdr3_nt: TGTGCCAGCTCACTACAGGGCCTAGGACTAGCGGGAGGGATGGACGAGCAGTACTTC

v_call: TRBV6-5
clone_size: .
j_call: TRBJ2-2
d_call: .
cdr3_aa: CASGLPGVAGELFF
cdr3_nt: TGTGCCAGCGGCCTCCCAGGGGTCGCCGGGGAGCTGTTTTTT

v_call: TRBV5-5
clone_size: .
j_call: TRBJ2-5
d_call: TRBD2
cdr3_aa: CASSIGLAGGETQYF
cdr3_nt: TGTGCCAGCAGCATCGGACTAGCGGGAGGGGAGACCCAGTACTTC

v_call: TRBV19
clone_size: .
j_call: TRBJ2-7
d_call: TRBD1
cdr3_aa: CASKDRDYEQYF
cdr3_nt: TGTGCCAGTAAGGACAGGGACTACGAGCAGTACTTC

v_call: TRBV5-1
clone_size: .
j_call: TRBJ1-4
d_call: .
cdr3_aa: CASSLEGPNEKLFF
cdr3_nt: TGCGCCAGCAGCTTGGAGGGTCCTAATGAAAAACTGTTTTTT

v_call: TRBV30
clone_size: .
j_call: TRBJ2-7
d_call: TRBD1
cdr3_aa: CAWSVRGQSYEQYF
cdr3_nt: TGTGCCTGGAGTGTACGGGGACAGAGCTACGAGCAGTACTTC

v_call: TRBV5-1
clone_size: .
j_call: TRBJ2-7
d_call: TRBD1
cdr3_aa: CASSEDRVGEQYF
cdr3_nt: TGCGCCAGCAGCGAGGACAGGGTTGGCGAGCAGTACTTC

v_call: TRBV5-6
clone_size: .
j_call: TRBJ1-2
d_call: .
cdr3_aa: CASSFRATLPVGYTF
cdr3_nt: TGTGCCAGCAGCTTCCGGGCCACCCTCCCTGTTGGCTACACCTTC

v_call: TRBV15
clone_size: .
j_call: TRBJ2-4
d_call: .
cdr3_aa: CATSREAGGASYIQYF
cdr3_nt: TGTGCCACCAGCAGAGAGGCGGGCGGGGCATCATACATTCAGTACTTC

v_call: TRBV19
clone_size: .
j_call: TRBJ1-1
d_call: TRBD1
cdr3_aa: CASSPGTGLNTEAFF
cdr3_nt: TGTGCCAGTAGTCCTGGGACAGGCTTGAACACTGAAGCTTTCTTT

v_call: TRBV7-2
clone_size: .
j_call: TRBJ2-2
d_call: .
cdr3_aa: CASSAALLGELFF
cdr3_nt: TGTGCCAGCAGCGCCGCTTTGTTAGGGGAGCTGTTTTTT

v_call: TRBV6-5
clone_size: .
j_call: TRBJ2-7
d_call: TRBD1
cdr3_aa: CASSLITGAYEQYF
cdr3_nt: TGTGCCAGCAGTTTGATCACAGGGGCCTACGAGCAGTACTTC

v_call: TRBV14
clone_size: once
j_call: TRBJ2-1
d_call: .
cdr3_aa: CASSLRAPTTIKQFF
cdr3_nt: TGTGCCAGCAGTCTCCGGGCCCCGACTACAATTAAGCAGTTCTTC

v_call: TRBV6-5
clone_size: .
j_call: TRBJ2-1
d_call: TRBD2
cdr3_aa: CASSRGTSGSHEQFF
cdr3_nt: TGTGCCAGCAGCCGGGGGACTAGCGGGAGCCATGAGCAGTTCTTC

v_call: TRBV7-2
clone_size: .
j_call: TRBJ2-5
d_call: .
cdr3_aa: CASSLKGGGSDQYF
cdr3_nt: TGTGCCAGCAGCTTAAAGGGGGGAGGGAGCGACCAGTACTTC

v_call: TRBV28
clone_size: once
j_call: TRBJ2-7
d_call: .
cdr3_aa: CASSLSRQAYEQYF
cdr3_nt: TGTGCCAGCAGTTTGTCCAGGCAGGCCTACGAGCAGTACTTC

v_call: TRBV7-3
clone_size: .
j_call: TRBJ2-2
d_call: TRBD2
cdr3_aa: CASSPLAANTGELFF
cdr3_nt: TGTGCCAGCAGCCCTCTAGCGGCGAACACCGGGGAGCTGTTTTTT

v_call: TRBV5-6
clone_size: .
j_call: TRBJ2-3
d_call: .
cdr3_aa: CASSSRALGDTQYF
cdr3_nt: TGTGCCAGCAGCTCCCGGGCCCTCGGTGATACGCAGTATTTT

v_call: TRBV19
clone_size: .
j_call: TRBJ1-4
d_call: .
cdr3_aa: CASRHGVVGEKLFF
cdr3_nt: TGTGCCAGCCGCCACGGGGTTGTCGGGGAAAAACTGTTTTTT

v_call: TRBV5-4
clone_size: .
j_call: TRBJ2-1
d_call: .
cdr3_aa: CASSSLQGTNEQFF
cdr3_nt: TGTGCCAGCAGCTCTTTACAGGGAACTAATGAGCAGTTCTTC

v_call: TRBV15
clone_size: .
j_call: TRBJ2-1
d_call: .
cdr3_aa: CATSRDRYNEQFF
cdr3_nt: TGTGCCACCAGCAGAGATAGATACAATGAGCAGTTCTTC

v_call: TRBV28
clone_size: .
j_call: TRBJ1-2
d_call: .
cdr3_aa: CASSLLGRAGYTF
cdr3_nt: TGTGCCAGCAGTTTATTAGGCAGAGCTGGCTACACCTTC

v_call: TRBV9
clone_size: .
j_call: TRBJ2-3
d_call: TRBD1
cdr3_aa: CASSLRTGLGTDTQYF
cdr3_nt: TGTGCCAGCAGCCTCCGGACAGGTCTGGGCACAGATACGCAGTATTTT

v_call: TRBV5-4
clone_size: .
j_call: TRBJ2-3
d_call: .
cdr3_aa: CASSPRGDPTDTQYF
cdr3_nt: TGTGCCAGCAGCCCACGGGGAGACCCCACAGATACGCAGTATTTT

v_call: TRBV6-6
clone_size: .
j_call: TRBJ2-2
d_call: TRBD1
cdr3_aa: CASRPPGQGDTGELFF
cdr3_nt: TGTGCCAGCAGACCGCCGGGACAGGGGGACACCGGGGAGCTGTTTTTT

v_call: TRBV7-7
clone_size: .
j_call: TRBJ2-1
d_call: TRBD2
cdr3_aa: CASSPAGGGVSYNEQFF
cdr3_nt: TGTGCTAGCAGCCCCGCGGGTGGGGGGGTCTCCTACAATGAGCAGTTCTTC

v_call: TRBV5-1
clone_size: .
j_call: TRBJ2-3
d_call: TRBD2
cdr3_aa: CASSWGLAGGIIPDTQYF
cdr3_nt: TGCGCCAGCAGCTGGGGACTAGCGGGAGGAATCATTCCAGATACGCAGTATTTT

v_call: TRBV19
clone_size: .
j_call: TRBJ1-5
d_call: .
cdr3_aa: CASSIVALGALNQPQHF
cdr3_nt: TGTGCCAGTAGTATAGTCGCCCTGGGTGCCCTCAATCAGCCCCAGCATTTT

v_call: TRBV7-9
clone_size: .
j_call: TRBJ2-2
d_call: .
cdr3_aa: CASSLAGANTGELFF
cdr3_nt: TGTGCCAGCAGCTTAGCCGGGGCGAACACCGGGGAGCTGTTTTTT

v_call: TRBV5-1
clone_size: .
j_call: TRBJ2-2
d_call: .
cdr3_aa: CASSFGRRDTGELFF
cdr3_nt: TGCGCCAGCAGCTTTGGTCGCCGGGACACCGGGGAGCTGTTTTTT

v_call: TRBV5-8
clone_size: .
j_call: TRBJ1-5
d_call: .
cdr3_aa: CASSLGQGSNQPQHF
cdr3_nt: TGTGCCAGCAGCTTGGGGCAGGGTTCGAATCAGCCCCAGCATTTT